The 8 T cell receptor beta chains below were found in one sample sequenced in a study of T-cell memory formation after mild COVID-19. TCRdb recomputed calls from the 5' RACE reads with MiXCR, one row per CDR3 protein. The sample has hundreds of thousands of distinct CDR3 sequences; 20% to 25% are singletons. Sequenced sample: PBMCs or a T cell subset sorted from them (not recorded which). These receptors were taken from a man younger than 35 who had mild COVID-19 (a few samples of this study predate the infection). Cell type and time point are not known.

This clonotype was observed many times. The chain uses TRBV5-1 and TRBJ2-5; weak D call: TRBD2 (5 bases). Trimming removed 2 bases at V and 4 bases at J, with 18 bases between. The CDR3 extends over 16 amino acids. Germline values: CDR1 SGHRS, CDR2 YFSETQ. The CDR3 protein is CASSFQPRDGGETQYF. The CDR3 DNA follows: TGCGCCAGCAGCTTTCAGCCCCGGGATGGTGGAGAGACCCAGTACTTC.

CDR3 region: CSASALAGANVLTF. DNA for the CDR3: TGCAGTGCATCCGCGCTGGCTGGGGCCAACGTCCTGACTTTC. This rearrangement joins TRBV20-1 to TRBJ2-6, with D unresolved. CDR3 length: 14 residues. With 6 bases removed from V and 2 bases from J, the gap between germline ends came to 11 bases. The germline V gene has CDR1 DFQATT and CDR2 SNEGSKA (reference sequence).

The chain has TRBV4-2 and TRBJ2-3, with 12 nucleotides matching TRBD2. The CDR3 is made up of 14 amino acids. The germline V gene has CDR1 LGHNA and CDR2 YNFKEQ. Losses at the gene ends were 11 bases for V and 2 bases for J; bases not matched to a gene: 5. CDR3 nucleotides: TGTGCCGCTTCTAGCGGGGGGGACACAGATACGCAGTATTTT. Translating gives CAASSGGDTDTQYF.

This clonotype was counted a few times. The chain combines TRBV20-1 with TRBJ2-2; a weak D match, TRBD1 (8 bases). This CDR3 comprises 14 residues. Germline values: CDR1 DFQATT, CDR2 SNEGSKA (reference sequence). Trimming removed 4 bases from V and 6 bases from J, with 15 bases in between. The CDR3 spells CSAKRDRSPGELFF. Here the CDR3 DNA reads TGCAGTGCTAAGCGGGACAGGTCCCCCGGGGAGCTGTTTTTT.

In this sample, this clonotype turned up a few times. For the CDR3, the DNA is TGCGCCAGCAGCAAACAGGGCCAGGGCACCTACAATGAGCAGTTCTTC. Its protein is CASSKQGQGTYNEQFF. The genes are TRBV5-1 and TRBJ2-1, with D tentatively TRBD1 (6 bases). Looked up from germline, CDR1 is SGHRS and CDR2 is YFSETQ. V lost 4 bases and J 2 bases, leaving 16 bases between the germline ends. This CDR3 spans 16 amino acids.

This clonotype showed up just a few times. This sequence joins TRBV6-2 or TRBV6-3 and TRBJ2-5; a possible D gene is TRBD2 (6 bases). This CDR3 has 14 residues. In germline, CDR1 is MNHEY, CDR2 SVGEGT. Trimming removed 6 bases from V and 2 bases from J, with 13 bases in between. The CDR3 DNA sequence: TGTGCCAGCAGAGCCGGGAGCTCACAAGAGACCCAGTACTTC. Protein sequence: CASRAGSSQETQYF.

This clonotype has only a few counts. This chain links TRBV20-1 with TRBJ2-2; no clear D gene. Germline lookup yields CDR1 DFQATT and CDR2 SNEGSKA (reference sequence). The length of the CDR3 is 13 residues. Trimming pared 6 bases from V and 3 bases from J, leaving 11 bases between. The CDR3 spells CSARSWDTGELFF. CDR3 bases: TGCAGTGCCCGGAGCTGGGACACCGGGGAGCTGTTTTTT.

This clonotype was picked up a small number of times. The chain carries TRBV2 and TRBJ1-2; D unresolved. Trimming pared 5 bases from V and 7 bases from J, leaving 11 bases between. Per the germline V gene, CDR1 is SNHLY and CDR2 is FYNNEI. This CDR3 has 12 amino acids. The CDR3 here is CASSPITSGYTF. The CDR3 DNA reads TGTGCCAGCAGTCCTATCACATCTGGCTACACCTTC.